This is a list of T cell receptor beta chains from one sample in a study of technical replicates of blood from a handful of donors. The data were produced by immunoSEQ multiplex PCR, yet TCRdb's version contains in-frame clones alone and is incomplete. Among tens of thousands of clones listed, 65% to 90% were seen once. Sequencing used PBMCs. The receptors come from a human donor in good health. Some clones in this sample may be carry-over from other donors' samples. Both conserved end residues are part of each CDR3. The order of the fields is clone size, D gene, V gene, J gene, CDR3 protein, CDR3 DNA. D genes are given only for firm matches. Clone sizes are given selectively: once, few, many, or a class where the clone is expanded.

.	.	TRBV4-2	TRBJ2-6	CASSQATGTGANVLTF	TGTGCCAGCAGCCAAGCCACAGGGACAGGGGCCAACGTCCTGACTTTC
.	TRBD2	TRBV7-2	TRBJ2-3	CASSLIGGALDTQYF	TGTGCCAGCAGCTTAATCGGGGGGGCCTTGGATACGCAGTATTTT
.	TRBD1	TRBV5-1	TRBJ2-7	CASSFRQGVAEQYF	TGCGCCAGCAGCTTCCGACAGGGGGTGGCTGAGCAGTACTTC
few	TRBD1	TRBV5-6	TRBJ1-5	CASSLGQGHQPQHF	TGTGCCAGCAGCTTGGGACAGGGCCATCAGCCCCAGCATTTT
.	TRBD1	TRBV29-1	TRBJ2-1	CSVPRTGRNEQFF	TGCAGCGTTCCCAGGACAGGGAGGAATGAGCAGTTCTTC
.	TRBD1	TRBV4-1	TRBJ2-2	CASSQINNRGPGELFF	TGCGCCAGCAGCCAAATTAATAACAGGGGGCCCGGGGAGCTGTTTTTT
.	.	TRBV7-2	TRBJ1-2	CASSLAFIGGYGYTF	TGTGCCAGCAGCTTAGCGTTTATTGGAGGCTATGGCTACACCTTC
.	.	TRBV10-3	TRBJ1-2	CAPWVEDFLGHYGYTF	TGTGCCCCCTGGGTGGAGGACTTTCTAGGCCACTATGGCTACACCTTC
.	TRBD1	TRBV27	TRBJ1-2	CASSSGQGNGYTF	TGTGCCAGCAGTTCCGGACAGGGGAATGGCTACACCTTC
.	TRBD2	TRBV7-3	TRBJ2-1	CASSRSGSSYNEQFF	TGTGCCAGCAGCCGAAGCGGGAGCTCCTACAATGAGCAGTTCTTC
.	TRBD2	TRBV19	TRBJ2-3	CASSISGGSTDTQYF	TGTGCCAGTAGCATTAGCGGGGGAAGCACAGATACGCAGTATTTT
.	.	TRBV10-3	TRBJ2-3	CATQDTYTDTQYF	TGTGCCACCCAAGACACCTACACAGATACGCAGTATTTT
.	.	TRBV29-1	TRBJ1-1	CRAQVNTEAFF	TGCAGGGCTCAAGTAAACACTGAAGCTTTCTTT
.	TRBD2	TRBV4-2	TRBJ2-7	CASSPTSGGADEQYF	TGTGCCAGCAGCCCCACGAGCGGGGGGGCCGACGAGCAGTACTTC
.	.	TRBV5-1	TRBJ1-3	CASSLTQGSGNTIYF	TGCGCCAGCAGCTTGACTCAGGGGTCTGGAAACACCATATATTTT
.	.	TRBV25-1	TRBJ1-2	CASSGPRAGYFYGYTF	TGTGCCAGCAGTGGCCCTCGGGCAGGGTACTTCTATGGCTACACCTTC
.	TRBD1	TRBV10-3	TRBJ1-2	CAISEEGGTGKGYTF	TGTGCCATCAGTGAAGAAGGGGGGACAGGGAAAGGCTACACCTTC
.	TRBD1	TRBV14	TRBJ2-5	CASSQRWTGGSETQYF	TGTGCCAGCAGCCAACGTTGGACAGGGGGCTCAGAGACCCAGTACTTC
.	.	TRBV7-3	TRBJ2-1	CASSPPGAVDRFF	TGTGCCAGCAGCCCCCCCGGCGCGGTTGATCGGTTCTTC
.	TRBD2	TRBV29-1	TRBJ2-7	CSVALAGTYEQYF	TGCAGCGTTGCACTAGCGGGGACCTACGAGCAGTACTTC
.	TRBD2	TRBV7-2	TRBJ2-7	CASSLGIAGGPEQYF	TGTGCCAGCAGCTTAGGGATAGCGGGGGGCCCCGAGCAGTACTTC
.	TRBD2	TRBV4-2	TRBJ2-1	CASSQDHAFGLGGNEQFF	TGTGCCAGCAGCCAAGATCACGCTTTTGGACTAGGAGGCAATGAGCAGTTCTTC
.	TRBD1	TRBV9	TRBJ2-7	CASSKTGTEKYEQYF	TGTGCCAGCAGTAAGACGGGGACAGAGAAGTACGAGCAGTACTTC
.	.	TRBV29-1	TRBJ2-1	CSVEDSRNEQFF	TGCAGCGTTGAAGATTCGAGGAATGAGCAGTTCTTC
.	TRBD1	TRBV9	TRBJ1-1	CASSEEDRGNTEAFF	TGTGCCAGCAGCGAGGAGGACAGGGGAAACACTGAAGCTTTCTTT
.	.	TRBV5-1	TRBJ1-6	CASSSGGTTYNSPLHF	TGCGCCAGCAGCTCTGGAGGGACCACCTATAATTCACCCCTCCACTTT
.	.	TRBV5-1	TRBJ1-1	CASSSAGVEAFF	TGCGCCAGCAGCTCCGCCGGGGTAGAAGCTTTCTTT
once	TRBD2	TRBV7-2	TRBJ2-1	CASSFTSVTEQFF	TGTGCCAGCAGCTTTACTAGCGTCACCGAGCAGTTCTTC
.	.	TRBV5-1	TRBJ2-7	CASSLTGYEQYF	TGCGCCAGCAGCCTCACAGGCTACGAGCAGTACTTC
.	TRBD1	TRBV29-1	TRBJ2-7	CSVEEHRGLNEQYF	TGCAGCGTTGAAGAGCACAGGGGGCTCAACGAGCAGTACTTC
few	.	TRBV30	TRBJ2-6	CAWSVPAGANVLTF	TGTGCCTGGAGTGTACCAGCTGGGGCCAACGTCCTGACTTTC
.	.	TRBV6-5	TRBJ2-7	CASSRTASRNEQYF	TGTGCCAGCAGTCGTACAGCTTCTCGGAACGAGCAGTACTTC
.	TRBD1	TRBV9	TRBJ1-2	CASSVLGTGYGYTF	TGTGCCAGCAGCGTATTGGGGACAGGATATGGCTACACCTTC
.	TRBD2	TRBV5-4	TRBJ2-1	CASSLRTSAYNEQFF	TGTGCCAGCAGCTTGCGGACTAGCGCCTACAATGAGCAGTTCTTC
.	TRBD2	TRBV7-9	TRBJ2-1	CASSSAGAAYNEQFF	TGTGCCAGCAGCTCAGCGGGAGCGGCCTACAATGAGCAGTTCTTC
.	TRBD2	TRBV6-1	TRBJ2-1	CASSGLAGGGNEQFF	TGTGCCAGCAGTGGACTAGCGGGAGGGGGAAATGAGCAGTTCTTC
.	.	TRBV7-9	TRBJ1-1	CASSPAARSTEAFF	TGTGCCAGCAGCCCAGCGGCGAGGAGCACTGAAGCTTTCTTT
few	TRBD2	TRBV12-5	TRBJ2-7	CASDGLGSGHEQYF	TGTGCTAGTGATGGCTTGGGTAGCGGGCACGAGCAGTACTTC
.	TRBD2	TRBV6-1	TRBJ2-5	CASTRHGGGAETQYF	TGTGCCAGCACCCGACACGGGGGGGGCGCAGAGACCCAGTACTTC
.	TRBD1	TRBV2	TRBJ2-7	CASNDRGAKYYEQYF	TGTGCCAGCAATGACAGGGGCGCGAAATACTACGAGCAGTACTTC
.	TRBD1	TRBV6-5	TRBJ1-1	CASRRQGWNTEAFF	TGTGCCAGCAGAAGACAGGGGTGGAACACTGAAGCTTTCTTT
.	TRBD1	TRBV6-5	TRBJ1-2	CASRPDRDYGYTF	TGTGCCAGCAGACCGGACAGGGACTATGGCTACACCTTC
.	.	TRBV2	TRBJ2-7	CASNGGGPYEQYF	TGTGCCTCGAACGGAGGGGGCCCCTACGAGCAGTACTTC
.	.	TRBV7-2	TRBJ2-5	CASSRAWRETQYF	TGTGCCAGCAGCCGGGCTTGGAGGGAGACCCAGTACTTC
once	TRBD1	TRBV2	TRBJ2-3	CASSPTGASTDTQYF	TGTGCCAGCAGTCCGACAGGGGCTAGCACAGATACGCAGTATTTT
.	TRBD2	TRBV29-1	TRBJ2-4	CSVGSGGAAKNIQYF	TGCAGCGTTGGGAGCGGGGGGGCTGCCAAAAACATTCAGTACTTC
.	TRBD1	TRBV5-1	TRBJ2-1	CASSRTGGDDEQFF	TGCGCCAGCAGTAGGACAGGGGGCGACGATGAGCAGTTCTTC
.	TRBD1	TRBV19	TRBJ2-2	CASSERQGNTGELFF	TGTGCCAGTAGTGAACGACAGGGGAACACCGGGGAGCTGTTTTTT
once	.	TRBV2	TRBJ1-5	CASSKQGDGNQPQHF	TGTGCCAGCAGTAAACAGGGAGATGGCAATCAGCCCCAGCATTTT
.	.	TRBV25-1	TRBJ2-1	CASSETGSGNEQFF	TGTGCCAGCAGTGAAACAGGGTCGGGGAATGAGCAGTTCTTC
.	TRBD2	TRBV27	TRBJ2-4	CAVPGGLAGLLAKNIQYF	TGTGCCGTCCCAGGTGGACTAGCGGGACTCCTAGCCAAAAACATTCAGTACTTC
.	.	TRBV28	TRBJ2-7	CASSLYRTPTDF	TGTGCCAGCAGTTTGTACCGGACACCCACTGACTTC
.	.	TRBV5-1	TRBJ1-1	CASRLNDQAAFF	TGCGCCAGCAGGTTAAATGATCAGGCTGCTTTCTTT